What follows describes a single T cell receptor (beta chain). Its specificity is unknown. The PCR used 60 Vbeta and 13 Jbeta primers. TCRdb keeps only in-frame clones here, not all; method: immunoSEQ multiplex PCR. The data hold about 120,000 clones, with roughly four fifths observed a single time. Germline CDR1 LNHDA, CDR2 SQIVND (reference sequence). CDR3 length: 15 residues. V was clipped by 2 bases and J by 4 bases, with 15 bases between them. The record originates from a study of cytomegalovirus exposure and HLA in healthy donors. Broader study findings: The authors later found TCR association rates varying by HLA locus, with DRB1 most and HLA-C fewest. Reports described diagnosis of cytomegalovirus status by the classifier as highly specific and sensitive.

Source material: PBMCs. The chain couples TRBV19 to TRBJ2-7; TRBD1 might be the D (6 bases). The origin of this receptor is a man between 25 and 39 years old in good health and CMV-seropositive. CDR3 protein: CASSIRAGVRYEQYF. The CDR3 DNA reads TGTGCCAGTAGTATAAGGGCAGGGGTGCGGTACGAGCAGTACTTC. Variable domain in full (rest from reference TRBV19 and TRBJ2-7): DGGITQSPKYLFRKEGQNVTLSCEQNLNHDAMYWYRQDPGQGLRLIYYSQIVNDFQKGDIAEGYSVSREKKESFPLTVTSAQKNPTAFYLCASSIRAGVRYEQYFGPGTRLTVT.